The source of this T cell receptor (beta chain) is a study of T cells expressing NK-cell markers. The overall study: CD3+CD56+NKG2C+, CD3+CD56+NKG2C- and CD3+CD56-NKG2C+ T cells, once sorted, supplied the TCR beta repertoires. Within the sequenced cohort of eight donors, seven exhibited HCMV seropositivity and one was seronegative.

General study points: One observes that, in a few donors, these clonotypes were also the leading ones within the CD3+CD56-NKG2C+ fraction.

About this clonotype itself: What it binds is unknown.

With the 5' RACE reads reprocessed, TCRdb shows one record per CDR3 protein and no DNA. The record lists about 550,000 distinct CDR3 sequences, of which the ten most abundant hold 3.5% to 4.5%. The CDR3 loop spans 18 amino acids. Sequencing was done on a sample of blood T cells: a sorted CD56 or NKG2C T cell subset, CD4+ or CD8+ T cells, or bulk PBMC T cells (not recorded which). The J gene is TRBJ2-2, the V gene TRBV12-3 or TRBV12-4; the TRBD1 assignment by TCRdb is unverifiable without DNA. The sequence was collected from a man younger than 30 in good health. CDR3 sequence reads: CASSPRGVFEPYTGELFF.